This TCR beta chain was found in a study of CD8+ T cells in alopecia areata. This sample's treatment: oral pan-JAK inhibitor, 5-10 mg twice daily. PBMC-derived CD4+ and CD8+ T cells were sorted. cDNA reverse transcribed from extracted RNA served as the sequencing template. Assay: immunoSEQ multiplex PCR; the TCRdb copy retains only in-frame clones and omits some. The data show around 120,000 clones, with about 59% seen just once and around 6% held by the top ten. Germline V gene sequence: CDR1 SQVTM, CDR2 ANQGSEA. The CDR3 extends over 12 amino acids. Deletions cut 4 bases from V and 2 bases from J, with 9 bases between. This clone was detected only a few times. The same CDR3 arises from other DNA sequences in this sample as well.

The receptor comes from a human donor with alopecia areata. Sequenced material: CD4+ T cells sorted from blood, taken at week 4, from a patient treated with tofacitinib. The rearrangement links TRBV29-1 to TRBJ2-7, with TRBD1 as a possible D gene (5 bases). CDR3 sequence (DNA): TGCAGCGTTGGGCCAGGGACCTACGAGCAGTACTTC. This sequence encodes CSVGPGTYEQYF.